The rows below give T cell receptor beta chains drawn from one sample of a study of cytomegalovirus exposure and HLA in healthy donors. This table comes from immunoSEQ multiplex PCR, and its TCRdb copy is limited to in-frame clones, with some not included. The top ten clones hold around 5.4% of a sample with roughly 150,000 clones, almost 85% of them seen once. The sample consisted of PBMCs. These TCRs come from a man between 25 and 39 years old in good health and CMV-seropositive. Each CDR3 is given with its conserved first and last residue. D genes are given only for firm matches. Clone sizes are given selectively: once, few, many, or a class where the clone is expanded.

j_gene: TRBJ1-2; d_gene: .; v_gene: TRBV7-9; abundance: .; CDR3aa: CASSLEGQGGNYGYTF; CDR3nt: TGTGCCAGCAGCTTAGAAGGCCAGGGCGGAAACTATGGCTACACCTTC
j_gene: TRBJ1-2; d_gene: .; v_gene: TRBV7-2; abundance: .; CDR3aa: CASSITRANYGYTF; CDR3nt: TGTGCCAGCAGCATTACCAGGGCTAACTATGGCTACACCTTC
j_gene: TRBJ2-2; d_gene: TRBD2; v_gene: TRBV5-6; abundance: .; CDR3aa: CASSWAGESTGELFF; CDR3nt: TGTGCCAGCAGCTGGGCGGGGGAGAGCACCGGGGAGCTGTTTTTT
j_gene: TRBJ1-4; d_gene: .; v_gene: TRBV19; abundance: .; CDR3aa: CASSTYAGSNEKLFF; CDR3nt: TGTGCCAGTAGTACATATGCAGGGTCTAATGAAAAACTGTTTTTT
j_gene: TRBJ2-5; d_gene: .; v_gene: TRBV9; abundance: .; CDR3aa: CASSLGNLQETQYF; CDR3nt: TGTGCCAGTAGCCTCGGGAACCTCCAAGAGACCCAGTACTTC
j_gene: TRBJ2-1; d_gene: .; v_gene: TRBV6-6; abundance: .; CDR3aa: CASSYFRDNEQFF; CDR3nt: TGTGCCAGCAGTTACTTCCGAGACAATGAGCAGTTCTTC
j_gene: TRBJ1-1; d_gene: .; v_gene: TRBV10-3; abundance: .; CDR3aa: CAISEWETYQAFF; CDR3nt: TGTGCCATCAGTGAGTGGGAGACTTATCAGGCTTTCTTT
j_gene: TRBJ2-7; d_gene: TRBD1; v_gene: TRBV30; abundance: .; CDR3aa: CAWMPPGTGAYEQYF; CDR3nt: TGTGCCTGGATGCCGCCGGGGACAGGGGCCTACGAGCAGTACTTC
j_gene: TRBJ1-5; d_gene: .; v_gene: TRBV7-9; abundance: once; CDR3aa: CASSLEGGNQPQHF; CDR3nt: TGTGCCAGCAGCTTAGAGGGGGGCAATCAGCCCCAGCATTTT
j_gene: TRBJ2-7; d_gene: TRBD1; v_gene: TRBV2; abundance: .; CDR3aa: CASAGTGTYEQYF; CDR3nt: TGTGCTAGCGCCGGGACAGGGACCTACGAGCAGTACTTC
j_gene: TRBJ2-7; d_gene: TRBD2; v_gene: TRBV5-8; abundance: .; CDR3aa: CASSSWTSVHEQYF; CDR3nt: TGTGCCAGCAGCTCCTGGACTAGCGTGCACGAGCAGTACTTC
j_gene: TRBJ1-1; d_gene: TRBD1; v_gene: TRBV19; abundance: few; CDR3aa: CASSIDPGGNTEAFF; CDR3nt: TGTGCCAGTAGTATAGATCCAGGGGGGAACACTGAAGCTTTCTTT
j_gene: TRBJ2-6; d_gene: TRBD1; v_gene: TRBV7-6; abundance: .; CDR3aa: CASGGQGLAGANVLTF; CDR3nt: TGTGCCTCAGGCGGACAGGGGCTGGCCGGGGCCAACGTCCTGACTTTC
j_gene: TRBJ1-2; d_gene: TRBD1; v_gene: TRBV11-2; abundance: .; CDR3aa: CASSHPVLRGQGSDYGYTF; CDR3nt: TGTGCCAGCAGCCATCCGGTGTTGAGGGGGCAGGGAAGCGACTATGGCTACACCTTC
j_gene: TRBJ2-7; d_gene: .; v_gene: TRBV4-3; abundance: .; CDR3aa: CASSLHRASYEQYF; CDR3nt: TGCGCCAGCAGCCTGCACAGGGCCTCCTACGAGCAGTACTTC
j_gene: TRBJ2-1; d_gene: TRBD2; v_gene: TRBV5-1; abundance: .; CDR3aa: CASSFLAGAYNEQFF; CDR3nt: TGCGCCAGCAGCTTTCTAGCGGGGGCCTACAATGAGCAGTTCTTC
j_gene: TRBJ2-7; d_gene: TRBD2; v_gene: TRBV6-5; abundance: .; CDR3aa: CASSLGSAGPYEQYF; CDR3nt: TGTGCCAGCAGCCTCGGATCAGCGGGGCCATACGAGCAGTACTTC
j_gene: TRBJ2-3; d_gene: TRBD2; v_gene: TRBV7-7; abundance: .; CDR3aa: CVISGTMGTFTDTQYF; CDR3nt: TGTGTCATCTCCGGGACTATGGGGACCTTCACAGATACGCAGTATTTT
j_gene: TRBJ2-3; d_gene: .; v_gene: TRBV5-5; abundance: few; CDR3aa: CASSLGDFTDTQYF; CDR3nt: TGTGCCAGCAGCTTGGGAGACTTCACAGATACGCAGTATTTT
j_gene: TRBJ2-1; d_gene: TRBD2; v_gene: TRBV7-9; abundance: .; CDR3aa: CASSVATSGRSYNEQFF; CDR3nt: TGTGCCAGCAGCGTAGCGACCAGCGGGAGATCCTACAATGAGCAGTTCTTC
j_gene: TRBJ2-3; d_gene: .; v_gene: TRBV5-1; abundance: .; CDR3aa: CASSIGTSTDTQYF; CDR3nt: TGCGCCAGCAGCATAGGGACTAGCACAGATACGCAGTATTTT
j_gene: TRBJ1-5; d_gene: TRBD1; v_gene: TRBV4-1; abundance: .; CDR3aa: CASSQDRRQGVDQPQHF; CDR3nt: TGCGCCAGCAGCCAAGATCGAAGACAGGGGGTGGATCAGCCCCAGCATTTT
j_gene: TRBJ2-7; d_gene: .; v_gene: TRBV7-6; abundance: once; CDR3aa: CASSLDYHEQYF; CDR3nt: TGTGCCAGCAGCCTGGACTATCACGAGCAGTACTTC
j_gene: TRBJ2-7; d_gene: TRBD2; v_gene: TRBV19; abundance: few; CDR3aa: CASSIAGGTYEQYF; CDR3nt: TGTGCCAGTAGTATAGCGGGAGGAACCTACGAGCAGTACTTC
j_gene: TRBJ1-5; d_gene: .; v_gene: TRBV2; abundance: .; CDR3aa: CASSLTGTNQPQHF; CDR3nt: TGTGCCAGCAGTCTGACAGGTACCAATCAGCCCCAGCATTTT
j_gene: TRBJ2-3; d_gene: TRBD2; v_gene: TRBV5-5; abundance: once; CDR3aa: CASSLGWVSGDTDTQYF; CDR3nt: TGTGCCAGCAGCTTGGGATGGGTTAGCGGGGACACAGATACGCAGTATTTT
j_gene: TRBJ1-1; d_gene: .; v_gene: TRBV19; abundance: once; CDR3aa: CASGQTGNTEAFF; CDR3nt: TGTGCCAGTGGACAGACAGGGAACACTGAAGCTTTCTTT
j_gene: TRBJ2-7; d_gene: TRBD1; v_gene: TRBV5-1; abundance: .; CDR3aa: CASSATGDEQYF; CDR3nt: TGCGCCAGCAGCGCCACAGGGGACGAGCAGTACTTC
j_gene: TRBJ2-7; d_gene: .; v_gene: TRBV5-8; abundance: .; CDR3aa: CASSGGLGGRQYF; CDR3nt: TGTGCCAGCAGCGGGGGCCTGGGCGGGAGGCAGTACTTC
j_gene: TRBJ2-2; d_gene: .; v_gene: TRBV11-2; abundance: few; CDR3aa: CASSKTDTGELFF; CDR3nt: TGTGCCAGCAGCAAGACAGACACCGGGGAGCTGTTTTTT
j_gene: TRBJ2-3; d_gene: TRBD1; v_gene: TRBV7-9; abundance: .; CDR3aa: CASSLGQGADTQYF; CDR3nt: TGTGCCAGCAGCTTGGGACAGGGCGCAGATACGCAGTATTTT
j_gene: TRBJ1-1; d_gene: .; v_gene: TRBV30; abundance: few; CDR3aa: CAWSVQGNTEAFF; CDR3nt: TGTGCCTGGAGTGTACAGGGGAACACTGAAGCTTTCTTT
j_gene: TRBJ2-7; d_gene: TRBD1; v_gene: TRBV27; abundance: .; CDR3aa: CASSYLGQGGEQYF; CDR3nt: TGTGCCAGCAGTTACCTGGGACAGGGAGGAGAGCAGTACTTC
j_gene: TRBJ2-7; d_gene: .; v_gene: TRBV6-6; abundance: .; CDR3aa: CASSYEEGYEQYF; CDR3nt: TGTGCCAGCAGTTACGAGGAGGGCTACGAGCAGTACTTC
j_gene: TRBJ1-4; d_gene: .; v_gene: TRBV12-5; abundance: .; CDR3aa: CASGLGITGVSEGKLFF; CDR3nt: TGTGCTAGTGGTTTGGGAATAACAGGCGTATCTGAAGGAAAACTGTTTTTT
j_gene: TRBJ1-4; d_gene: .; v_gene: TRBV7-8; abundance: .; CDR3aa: CASSFIGVTEKLFF; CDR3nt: TGTGCCAGCAGCTTTATAGGGGTGACTGAAAAACTGTTTTTT
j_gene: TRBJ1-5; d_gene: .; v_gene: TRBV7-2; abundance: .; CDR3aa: CASSPEGGVQPQHF; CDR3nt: TGTGCCAGCAGCCCCGAGGGAGGGGTTCAGCCCCAGCATTTT
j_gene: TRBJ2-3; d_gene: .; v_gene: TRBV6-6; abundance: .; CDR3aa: CASSRTVGSDTQYF; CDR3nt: TGTGCCAGCAGCAGGACAGTTGGGTCAGATACGCAGTATTTT
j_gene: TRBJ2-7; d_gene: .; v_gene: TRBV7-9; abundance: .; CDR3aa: CASRDTGLTYEQYF; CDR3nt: TGTGCCAGCAGGGATACAGGGCTAACCTACGAGCAGTACTTC
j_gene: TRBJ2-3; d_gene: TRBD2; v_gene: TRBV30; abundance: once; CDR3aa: CAWMFLAGPDTQYF; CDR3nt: TGTGCCTGGATGTTCCTAGCGGGGCCAGATACGCAGTATTTT
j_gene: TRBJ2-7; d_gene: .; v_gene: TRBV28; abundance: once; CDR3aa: CASKAARGTLYEQYF; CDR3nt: TGTGCCAGCAAAGCGGCGAGAGGAACCCTTTACGAGCAGTACTTC
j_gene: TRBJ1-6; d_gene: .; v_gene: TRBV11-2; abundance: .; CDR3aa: CASSLSAGNSPLHF; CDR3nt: TGTGCCAGCAGCTTATCGGCAGGGAATTCACCCCTCCACTTT
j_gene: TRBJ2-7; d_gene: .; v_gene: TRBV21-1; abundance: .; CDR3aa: CASTNKALSGARSYEQYF; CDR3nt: TGTGCCAGCACCAACAAGGCGCTTAGCGGGGCACGGTCCTACGAGCAGTACTTC
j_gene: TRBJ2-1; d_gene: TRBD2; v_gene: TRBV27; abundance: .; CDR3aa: CASSLYRREVIDEQFF; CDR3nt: TGTGCCAGCAGTTTATATCGTCGGGAGGTTATAGATGAGCAGTTCTTC
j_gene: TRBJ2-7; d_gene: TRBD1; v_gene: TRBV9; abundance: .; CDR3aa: CASSVEDRVGEQYF; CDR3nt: TGTGCCAGCAGCGTAGAGGACAGGGTCGGCGAGCAGTACTTC
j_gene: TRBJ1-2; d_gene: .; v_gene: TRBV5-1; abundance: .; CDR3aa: CASSFGGDYGYTF; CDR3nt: TGCGCCAGCAGCTTTGGGGGGGACTATGGCTACACCTTC
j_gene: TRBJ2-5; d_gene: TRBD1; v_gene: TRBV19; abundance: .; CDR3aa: CASSLAGTGRETQYF; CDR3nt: TGTGCCAGTAGTCTTGCTGGGACAGGGCGGGAGACCCAGTACTTC
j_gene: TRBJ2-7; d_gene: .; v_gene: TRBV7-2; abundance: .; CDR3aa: CASTHWQGPYEQYF; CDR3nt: TGTGCCAGCACCCATTGGCAGGGGCCATACGAGCAGTACTTC
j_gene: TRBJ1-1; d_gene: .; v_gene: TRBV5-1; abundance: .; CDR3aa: CASSLTGWTEAFF; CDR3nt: TGCGCCAGCAGCTTGACGGGGTGGACTGAAGCTTTCTTT
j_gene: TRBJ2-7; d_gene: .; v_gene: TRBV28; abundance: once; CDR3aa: CASSAVGRGALLYYEQYF; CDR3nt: TGTGCCAGCAGCGCCGTAGGACGGGGGGCGCTTCTATACTACGAGCAGTACTTC
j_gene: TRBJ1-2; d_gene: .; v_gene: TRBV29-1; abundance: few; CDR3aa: CSVWTEVPYGYTF; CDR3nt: TGCAGCGTTTGGACGGAGGTCCCCTACGGCTACACCTTC
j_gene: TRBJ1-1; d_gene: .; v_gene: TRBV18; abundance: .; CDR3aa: CASSPLGLQDTEAFF; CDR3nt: TGTGCCAGCTCACCACTAGGATTACAGGACACTGAAGCTTTCTTT
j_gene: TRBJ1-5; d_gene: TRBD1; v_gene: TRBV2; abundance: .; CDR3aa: CASRGQIGAQHF; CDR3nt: TGTGCCAGCAGGGGACAGATTGGAGCCCAGCATTTT
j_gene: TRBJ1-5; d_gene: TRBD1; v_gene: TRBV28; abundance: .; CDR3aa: CASSSLTGDYNQPQHF; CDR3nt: TGTGCCAGCAGTTCGCTGACAGGGGATTACAATCAGCCCCAGCATTTT
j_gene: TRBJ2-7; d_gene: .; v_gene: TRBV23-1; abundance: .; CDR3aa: CASSQHTGSEQYF; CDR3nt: TGCGCCAGCAGTCAACACACAGGGTCCGAGCAGTACTTC